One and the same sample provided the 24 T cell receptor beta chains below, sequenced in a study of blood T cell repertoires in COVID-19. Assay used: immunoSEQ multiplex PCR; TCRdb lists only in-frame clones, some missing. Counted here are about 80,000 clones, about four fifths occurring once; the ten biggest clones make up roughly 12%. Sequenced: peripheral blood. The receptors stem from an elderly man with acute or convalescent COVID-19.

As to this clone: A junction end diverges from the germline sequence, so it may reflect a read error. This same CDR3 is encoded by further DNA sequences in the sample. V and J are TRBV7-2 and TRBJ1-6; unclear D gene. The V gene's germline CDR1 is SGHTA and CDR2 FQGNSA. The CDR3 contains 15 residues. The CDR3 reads CASSLLRGGNSPLHF. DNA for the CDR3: TGTGCTAGCAGCTTATTACGGGGTGGTAATTCACCCCTCCACTTT.

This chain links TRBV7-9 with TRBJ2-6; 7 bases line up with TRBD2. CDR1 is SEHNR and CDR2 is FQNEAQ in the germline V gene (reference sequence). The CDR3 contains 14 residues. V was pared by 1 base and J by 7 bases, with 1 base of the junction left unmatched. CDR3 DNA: TGTGCCAGCAGCTTAGGCGGGGGAGCCAACGTCCTGACTTTC. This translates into CASSLGGGANVLTF.

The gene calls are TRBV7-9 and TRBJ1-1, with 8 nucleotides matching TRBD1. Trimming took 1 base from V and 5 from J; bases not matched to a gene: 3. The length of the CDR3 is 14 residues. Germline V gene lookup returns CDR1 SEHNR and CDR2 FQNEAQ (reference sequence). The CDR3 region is CASSLGTGRTEAFF. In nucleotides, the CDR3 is TGTGCCAGCAGCTTAGGGACAGGGCGAACTGAAGCTTTCTTT. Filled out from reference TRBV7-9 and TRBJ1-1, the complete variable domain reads DTGVSQNPRHKITKRGQNVTFRCDPISEHNRLYWYRQTLGQGPEFLTYFQNEAQLEKSRLLSDRFSAERPKGSFSTLEIQRTEQGDSAMYLCASSLGTGRTEAFFGQGTRLTVV.

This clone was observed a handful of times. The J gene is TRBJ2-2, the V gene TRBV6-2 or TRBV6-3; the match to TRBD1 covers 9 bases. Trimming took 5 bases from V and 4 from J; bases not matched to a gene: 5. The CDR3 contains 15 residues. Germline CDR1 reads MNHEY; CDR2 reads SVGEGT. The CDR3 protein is CASSPGQGGTGELFF. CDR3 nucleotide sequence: TGTGCCAGCAGTCCGGGACAGGGAGGCACCGGGGAGCTGTTTTTT.

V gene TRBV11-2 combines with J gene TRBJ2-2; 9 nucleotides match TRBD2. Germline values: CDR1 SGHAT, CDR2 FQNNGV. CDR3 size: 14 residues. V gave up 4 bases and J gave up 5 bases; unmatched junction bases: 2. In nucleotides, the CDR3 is TGTGCCAGCAGCTCCACTAGCGGGACCGGGGAGCTGTTTTTT. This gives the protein CASSSTSGTGELFF.

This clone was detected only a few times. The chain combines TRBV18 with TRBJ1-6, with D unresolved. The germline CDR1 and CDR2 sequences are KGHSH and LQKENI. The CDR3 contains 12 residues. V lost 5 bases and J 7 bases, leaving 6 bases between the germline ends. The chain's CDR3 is CASSSGNSPLHF. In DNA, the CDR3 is TGTGCCAGCTCATCGGGGAATTCACCCCTCCACTTT.

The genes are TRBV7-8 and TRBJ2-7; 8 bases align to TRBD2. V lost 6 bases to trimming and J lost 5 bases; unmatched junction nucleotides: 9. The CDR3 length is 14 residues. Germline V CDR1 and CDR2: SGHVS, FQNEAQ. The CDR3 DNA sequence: TGTGCCAGCAGTCGGGGGGGGCCCATAAACGAGCAGTACTTC. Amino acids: CASSRGGPINEQYF.

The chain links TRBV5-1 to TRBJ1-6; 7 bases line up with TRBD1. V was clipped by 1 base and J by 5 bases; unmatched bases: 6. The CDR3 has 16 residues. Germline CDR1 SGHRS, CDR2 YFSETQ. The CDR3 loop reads CASSLRPTGDNSPLHF. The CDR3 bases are TGCGCCAGCAGCTTGAGACCTACAGGGGATAATTCACCCCTCCACTTT.

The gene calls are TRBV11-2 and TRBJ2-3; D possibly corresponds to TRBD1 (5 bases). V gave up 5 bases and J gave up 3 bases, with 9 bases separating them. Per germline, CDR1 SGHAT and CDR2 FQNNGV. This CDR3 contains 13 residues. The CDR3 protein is CASSDHRTDTQYF. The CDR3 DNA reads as TGTGCCAGCAGCGACCACAGGACAGATACGCAGTATTTT.

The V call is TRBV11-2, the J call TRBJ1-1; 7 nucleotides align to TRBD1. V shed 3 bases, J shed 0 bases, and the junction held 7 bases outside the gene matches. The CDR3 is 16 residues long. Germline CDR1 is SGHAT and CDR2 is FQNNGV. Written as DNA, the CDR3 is TGTGCCAGCAGCTTGAGATTCGGGACAGTGAACACTGAAGCTTTCTTT. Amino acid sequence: CASSLRFGTVNTEAFF.

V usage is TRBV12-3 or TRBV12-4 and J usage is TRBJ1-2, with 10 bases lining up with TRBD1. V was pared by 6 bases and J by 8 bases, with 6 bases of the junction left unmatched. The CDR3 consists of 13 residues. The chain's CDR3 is CASSQGQGKGYTF. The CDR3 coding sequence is TGTGCCAGCAGCCAGGGACAGGGGAAGGGCTACACCTTC.

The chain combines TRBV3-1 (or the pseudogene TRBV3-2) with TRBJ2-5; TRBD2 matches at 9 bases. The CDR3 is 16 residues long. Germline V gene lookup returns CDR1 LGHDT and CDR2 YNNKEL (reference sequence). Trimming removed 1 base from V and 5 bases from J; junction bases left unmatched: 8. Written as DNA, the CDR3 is TGTGCCAGCAGCCAAGGCGGGGGGGCAAAGTATGAGACCCAGTACTTC. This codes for CASSQGGGAKYETQYF.

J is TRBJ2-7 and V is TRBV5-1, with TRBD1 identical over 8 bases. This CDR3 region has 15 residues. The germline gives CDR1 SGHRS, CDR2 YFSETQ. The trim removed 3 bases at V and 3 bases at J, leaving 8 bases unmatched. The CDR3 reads CASSSSGTGGYEQYF. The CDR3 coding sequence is TGCGCCAGCAGCTCCTCCGGGACAGGAGGCTACGAGCAGTACTTC.

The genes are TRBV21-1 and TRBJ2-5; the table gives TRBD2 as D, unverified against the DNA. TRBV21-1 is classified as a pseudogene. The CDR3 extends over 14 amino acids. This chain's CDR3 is CASSKGGTSGTQYF. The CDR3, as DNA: TGTGCCAGCAGCAAAGGGGGGACTAGCGGGACCCAGTACTTC.

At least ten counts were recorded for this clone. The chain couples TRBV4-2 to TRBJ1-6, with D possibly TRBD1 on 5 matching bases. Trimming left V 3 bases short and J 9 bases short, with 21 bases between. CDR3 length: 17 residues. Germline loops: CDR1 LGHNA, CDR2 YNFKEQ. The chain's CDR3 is CASSHTGGQGKSSPLHF. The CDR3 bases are TGTGCCAGCAGCCATACTGGTGGGCAGGGAAAAAGTTCACCCCTCCACTTT.

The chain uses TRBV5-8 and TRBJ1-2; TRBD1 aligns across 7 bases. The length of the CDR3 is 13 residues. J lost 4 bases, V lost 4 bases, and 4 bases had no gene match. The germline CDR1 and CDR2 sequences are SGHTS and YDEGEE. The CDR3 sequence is CASSIGTVYGYTF. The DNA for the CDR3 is TGTGCCAGCAGCATCGGGACAGTCTATGGCTACACCTTC.

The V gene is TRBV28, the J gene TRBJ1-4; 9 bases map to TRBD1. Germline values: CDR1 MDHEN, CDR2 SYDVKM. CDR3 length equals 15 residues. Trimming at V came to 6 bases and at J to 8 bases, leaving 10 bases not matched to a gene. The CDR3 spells CASRAGQGMLEKLFF. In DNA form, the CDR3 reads TGTGCCAGCAGGGCGGGACAGGGCATGCTGGAAAAACTGTTTTTT.

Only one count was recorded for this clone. The CDR3 DNA follows: TGTGCCAGCAGTAGGGAGCGGAGGAACACTGAAGCTTTCTTT. Encoded protein: CASSRERRNTEAFF. V and J are TRBV27 and TRBJ1-1, with unresolved D. Germline loops: CDR1 MNHEY, CDR2 SMNVEV (reference sequence). This CDR3 contains 14 residues. Trimming took off 5 bases at V and 1 base at J, with 11 bases between the two ends.

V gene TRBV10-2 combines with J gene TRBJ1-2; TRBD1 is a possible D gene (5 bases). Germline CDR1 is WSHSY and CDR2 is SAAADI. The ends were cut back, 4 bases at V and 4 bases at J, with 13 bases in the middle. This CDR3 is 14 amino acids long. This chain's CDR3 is CASSGAGSSYGYTF. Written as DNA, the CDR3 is TGCGCCAGCAGTGGAGCAGGGTCCTCCTATGGCTACACCTTC.

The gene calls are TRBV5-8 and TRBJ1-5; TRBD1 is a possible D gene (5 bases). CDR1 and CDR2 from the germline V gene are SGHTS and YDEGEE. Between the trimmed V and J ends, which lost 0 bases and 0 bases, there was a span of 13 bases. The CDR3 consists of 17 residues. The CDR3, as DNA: TGTGCCAGCAGCTTGGGTGGGGGGAGCCTTAGCAATCAGCCCCAGCATTTT. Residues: CASSLGGGSLSNQPQHF.

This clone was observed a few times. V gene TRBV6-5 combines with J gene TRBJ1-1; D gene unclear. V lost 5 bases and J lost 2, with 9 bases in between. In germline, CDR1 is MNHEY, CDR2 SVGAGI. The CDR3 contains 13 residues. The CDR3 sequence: CASSLLGNTEAFF. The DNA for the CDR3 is TGTGCCAGCAGTCTCTTGGGCAACACTGAAGCTTTCTTT.

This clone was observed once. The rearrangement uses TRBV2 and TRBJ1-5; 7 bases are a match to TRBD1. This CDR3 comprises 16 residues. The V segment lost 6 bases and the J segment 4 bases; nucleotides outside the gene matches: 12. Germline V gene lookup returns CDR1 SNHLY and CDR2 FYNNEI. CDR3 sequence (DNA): TGTGCCAGCAGGGGCGACAGGGCCCGGGGAAATCAGCCCCAGCATTTT. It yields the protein CASRGDRARGNQPQHF.

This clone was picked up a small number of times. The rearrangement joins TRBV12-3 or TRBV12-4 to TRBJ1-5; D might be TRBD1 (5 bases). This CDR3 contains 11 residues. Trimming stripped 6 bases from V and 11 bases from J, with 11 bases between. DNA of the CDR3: TGTGCCAGCAGCCCGGGGGAAGCCCAGCATTTT. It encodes CASSPGEAQHF.

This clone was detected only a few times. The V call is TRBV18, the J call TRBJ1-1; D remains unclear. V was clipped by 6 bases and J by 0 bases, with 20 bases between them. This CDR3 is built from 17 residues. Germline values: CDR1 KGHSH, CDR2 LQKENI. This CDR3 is CASSPPSRSTLNTEAFF. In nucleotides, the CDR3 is TGTGCCAGCTCGCCTCCGAGTAGGTCGACTTTGAACACTGAAGCTTTCTTT.